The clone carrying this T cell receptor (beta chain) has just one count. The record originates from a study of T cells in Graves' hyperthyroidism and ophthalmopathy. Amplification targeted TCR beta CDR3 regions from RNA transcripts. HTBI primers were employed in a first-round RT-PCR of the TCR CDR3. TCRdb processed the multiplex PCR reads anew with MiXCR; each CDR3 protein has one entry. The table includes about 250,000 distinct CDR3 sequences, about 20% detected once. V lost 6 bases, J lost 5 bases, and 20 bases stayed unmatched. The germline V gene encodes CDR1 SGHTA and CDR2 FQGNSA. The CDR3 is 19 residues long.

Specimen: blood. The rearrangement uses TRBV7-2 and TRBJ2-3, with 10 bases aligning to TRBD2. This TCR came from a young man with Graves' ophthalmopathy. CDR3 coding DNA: TGTGCCAGCAGTCGGGGGGGGCTAGCGGGAGTCTTGGGGCGAGATACGCAGTATTTT. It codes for CASSRGGLAGVLGRDTQYF.